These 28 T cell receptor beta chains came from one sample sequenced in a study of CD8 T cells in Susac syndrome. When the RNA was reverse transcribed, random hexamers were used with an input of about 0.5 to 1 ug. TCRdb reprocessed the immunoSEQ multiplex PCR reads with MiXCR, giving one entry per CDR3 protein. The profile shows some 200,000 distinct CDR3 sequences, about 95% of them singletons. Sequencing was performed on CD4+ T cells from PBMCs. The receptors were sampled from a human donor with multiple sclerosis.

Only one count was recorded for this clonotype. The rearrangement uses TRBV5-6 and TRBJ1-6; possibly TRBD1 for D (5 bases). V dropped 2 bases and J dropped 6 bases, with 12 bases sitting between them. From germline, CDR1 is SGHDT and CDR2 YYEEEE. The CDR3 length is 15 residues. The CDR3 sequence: CASSFGAVVNSPLHF. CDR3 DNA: TGTGCCAGCAGCTTTGGGGCCGTTGTTAATTCACCCCTCCACTTT.

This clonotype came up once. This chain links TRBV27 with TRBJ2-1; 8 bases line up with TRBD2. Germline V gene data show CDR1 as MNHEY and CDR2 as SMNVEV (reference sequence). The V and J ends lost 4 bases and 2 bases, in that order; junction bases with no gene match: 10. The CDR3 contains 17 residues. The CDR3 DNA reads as TGTGCCAGCAGTTCACGCACCAGCGGGAGAACCTACAATGAGCAGTTCTTC. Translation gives CASSSRTSGRTYNEQFF.

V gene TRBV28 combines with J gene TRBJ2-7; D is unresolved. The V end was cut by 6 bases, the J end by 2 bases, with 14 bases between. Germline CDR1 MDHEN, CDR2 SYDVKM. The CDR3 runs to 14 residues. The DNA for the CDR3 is TGTGCCAGCAGCCGACCGACAACCACCTACGAGCAGTACTTC. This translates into CASSRPTTTYEQYF.

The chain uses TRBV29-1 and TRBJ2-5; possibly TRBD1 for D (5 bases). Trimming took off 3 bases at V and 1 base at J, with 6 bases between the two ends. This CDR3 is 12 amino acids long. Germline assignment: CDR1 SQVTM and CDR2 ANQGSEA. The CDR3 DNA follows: TGCAGCGTTGAGACAGTCCAAGAGACCCAGTACTTC. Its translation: CSVETVQETQYF.

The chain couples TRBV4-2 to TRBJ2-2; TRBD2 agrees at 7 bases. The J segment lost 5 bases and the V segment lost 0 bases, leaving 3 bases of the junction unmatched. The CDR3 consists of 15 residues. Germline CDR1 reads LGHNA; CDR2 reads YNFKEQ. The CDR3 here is CASSQEAGVTGELFF. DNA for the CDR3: TGTGCCAGCAGCCAAGAGGCGGGAGTGACCGGGGAGCTGTTTTTT.

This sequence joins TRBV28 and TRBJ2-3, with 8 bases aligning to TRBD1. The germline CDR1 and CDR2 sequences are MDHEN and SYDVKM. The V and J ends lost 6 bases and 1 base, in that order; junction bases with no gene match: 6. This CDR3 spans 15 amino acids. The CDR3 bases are TGTGCCAGCAGCTCTCCGGGACAGGGCACAGATACGCAGTATTTT. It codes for CASSSPGQGTDTQYF.

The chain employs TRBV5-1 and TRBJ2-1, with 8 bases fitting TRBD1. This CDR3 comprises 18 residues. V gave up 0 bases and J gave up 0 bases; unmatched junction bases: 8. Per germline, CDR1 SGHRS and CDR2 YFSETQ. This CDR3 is CASSLGWGQASSYNEQFF. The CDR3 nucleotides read TGCGCCAGCAGCTTGGGCTGGGGACAGGCGAGCTCCTACAATGAGCAGTTCTTC.

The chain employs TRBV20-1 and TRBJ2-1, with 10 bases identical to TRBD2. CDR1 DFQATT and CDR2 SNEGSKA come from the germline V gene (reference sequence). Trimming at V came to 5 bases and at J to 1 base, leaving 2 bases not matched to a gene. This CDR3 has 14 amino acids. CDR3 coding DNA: TGCAGTGCTCGAGCGGGAGGGTCCTACAATGAGCAGTTCTTC. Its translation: CSARAGGSYNEQFF.

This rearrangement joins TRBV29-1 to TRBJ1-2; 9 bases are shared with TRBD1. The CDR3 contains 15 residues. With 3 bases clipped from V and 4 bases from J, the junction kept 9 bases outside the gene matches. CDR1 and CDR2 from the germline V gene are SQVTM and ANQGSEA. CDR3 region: CSVDPKDRGSYGYTF. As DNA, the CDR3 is TGCAGCGTTGACCCAAAGGACAGGGGTAGCTATGGCTACACCTTC.

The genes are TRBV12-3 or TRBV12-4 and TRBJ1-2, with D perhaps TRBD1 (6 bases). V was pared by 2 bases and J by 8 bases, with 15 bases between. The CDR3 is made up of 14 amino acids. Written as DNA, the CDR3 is TGTGCCAGCAGTTTACTCGACAGGAGGAGCGGCTACACCTTC. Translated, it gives CASSLLDRRSGYTF.

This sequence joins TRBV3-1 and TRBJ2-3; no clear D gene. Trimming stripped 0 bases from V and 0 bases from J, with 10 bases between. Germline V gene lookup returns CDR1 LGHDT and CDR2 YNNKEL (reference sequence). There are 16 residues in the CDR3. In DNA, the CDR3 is TGTGCCAGCAGCCAAGACTCGACCACAAGCACAGATACGCAGTATTTT. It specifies CASSQDSTTSTDTQYF.

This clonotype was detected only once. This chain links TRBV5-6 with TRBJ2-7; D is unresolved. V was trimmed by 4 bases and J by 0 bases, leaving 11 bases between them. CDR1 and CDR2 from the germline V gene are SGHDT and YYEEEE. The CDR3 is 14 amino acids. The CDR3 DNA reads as TGTGCCAGCAGCCTGTCGGTGGACTCCTACGAGCAGTACTTC. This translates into CASSLSVDSYEQYF.

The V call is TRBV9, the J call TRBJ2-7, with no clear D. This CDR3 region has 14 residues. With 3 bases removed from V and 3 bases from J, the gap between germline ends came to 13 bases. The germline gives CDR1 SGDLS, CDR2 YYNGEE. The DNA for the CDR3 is TGTGCCAGCAGCGCATACCAGGAGAACTACGAGCAGTACTTC. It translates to CASSAYQENYEQYF.

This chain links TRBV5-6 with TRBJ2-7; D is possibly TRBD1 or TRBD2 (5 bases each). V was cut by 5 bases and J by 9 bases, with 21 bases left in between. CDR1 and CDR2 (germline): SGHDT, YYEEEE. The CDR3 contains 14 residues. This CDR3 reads CASRKGTGKWWQYF. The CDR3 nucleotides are TGTGCCAGCAGAAAAGGGACGGGCAAGTGGTGGCAGTACTTC.

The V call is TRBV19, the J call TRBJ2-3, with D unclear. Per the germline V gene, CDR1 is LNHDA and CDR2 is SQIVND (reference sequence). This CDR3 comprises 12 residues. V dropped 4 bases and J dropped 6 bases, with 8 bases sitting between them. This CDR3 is CASSTPSDTQYF. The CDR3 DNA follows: TGTGCCAGTAGTACCCCATCGGATACGCAGTATTTT. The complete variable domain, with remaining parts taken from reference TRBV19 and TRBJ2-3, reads DGGITQSPKYLFRKEGQNVTLSCEQNLNHDAMYWYRQDPGQGLRLIYYSQIVNDFQKGDIAEGYSVSREKKESFPLTVTSAQKNPTAFYLCASSTPSDTQYFGPGTRLTVL.

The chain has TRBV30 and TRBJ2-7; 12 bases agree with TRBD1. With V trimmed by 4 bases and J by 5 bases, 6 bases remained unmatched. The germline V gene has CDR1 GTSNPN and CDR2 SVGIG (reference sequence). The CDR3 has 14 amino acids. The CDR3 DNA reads TGTGCCTGGAACCGGGACAGGGGGCAGGACGAGCAGTACTTC. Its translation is CAWNRDRGQDEQYF.

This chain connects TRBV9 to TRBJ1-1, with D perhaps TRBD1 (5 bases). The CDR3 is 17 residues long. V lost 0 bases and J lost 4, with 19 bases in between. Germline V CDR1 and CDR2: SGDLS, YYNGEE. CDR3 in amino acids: CASSVGGGRVWGTEAFF. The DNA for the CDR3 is TGTGCCAGCAGCGTAGGTGGCGGCAGGGTATGGGGCACTGAAGCTTTCTTT.

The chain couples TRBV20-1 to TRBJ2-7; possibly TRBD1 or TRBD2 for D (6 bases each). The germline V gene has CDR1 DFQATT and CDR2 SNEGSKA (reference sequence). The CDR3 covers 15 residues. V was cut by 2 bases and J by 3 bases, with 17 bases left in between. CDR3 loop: CSARLRGVRGYEQYF. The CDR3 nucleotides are TGCAGTGCTAGATTAAGGGGGGTAAGGGGCTACGAGCAGTACTTC.

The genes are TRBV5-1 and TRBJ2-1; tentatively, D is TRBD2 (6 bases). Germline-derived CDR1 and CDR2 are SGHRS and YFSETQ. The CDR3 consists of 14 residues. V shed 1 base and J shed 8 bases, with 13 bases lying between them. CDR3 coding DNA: TGCGCCAGCAGCTTGTTTAACCCGGGGGATGAGCAGTTCTTC. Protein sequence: CASSLFNPGDEQFF.

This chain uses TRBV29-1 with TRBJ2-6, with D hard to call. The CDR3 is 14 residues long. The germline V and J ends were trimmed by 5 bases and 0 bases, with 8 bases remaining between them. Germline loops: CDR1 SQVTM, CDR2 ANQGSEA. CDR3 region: CSVTENSGANVLTF. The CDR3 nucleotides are TGCAGCGTTACAGAAAACTCTGGGGCCAACGTCCTGACTTTC.

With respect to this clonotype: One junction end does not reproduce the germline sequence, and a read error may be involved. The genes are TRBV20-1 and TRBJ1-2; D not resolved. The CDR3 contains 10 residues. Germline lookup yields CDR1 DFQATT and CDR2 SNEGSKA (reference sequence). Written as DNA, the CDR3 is TGCAGTGCCAGCCGGATGGAGAGCTCCTTC. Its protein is CSASRMESSF.

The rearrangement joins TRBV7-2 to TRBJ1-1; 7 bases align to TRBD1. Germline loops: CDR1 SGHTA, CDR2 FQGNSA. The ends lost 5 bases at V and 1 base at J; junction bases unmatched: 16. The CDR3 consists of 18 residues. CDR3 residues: CASSRSIVGGQRNTEAFF. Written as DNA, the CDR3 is TGTGCCAGCAGCCGCTCGATCGTTGGGGGACAGCGGAACACTGAAGCTTTCTTT.

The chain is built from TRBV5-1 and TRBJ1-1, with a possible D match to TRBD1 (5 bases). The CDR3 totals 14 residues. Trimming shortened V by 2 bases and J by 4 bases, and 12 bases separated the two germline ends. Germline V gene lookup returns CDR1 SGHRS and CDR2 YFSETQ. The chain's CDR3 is CASSFEGMSTEAFF. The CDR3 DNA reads TGCGCCAGCAGCTTTGAGGGGATGAGCACTGAAGCTTTCTTT.

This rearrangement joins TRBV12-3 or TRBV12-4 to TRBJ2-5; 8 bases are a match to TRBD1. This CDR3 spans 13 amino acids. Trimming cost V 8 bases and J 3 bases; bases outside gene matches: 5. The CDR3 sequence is CASGVDREETQYF. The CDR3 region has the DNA TGTGCCAGCGGAGTGGACAGGGAAGAGACCCAGTACTTC.

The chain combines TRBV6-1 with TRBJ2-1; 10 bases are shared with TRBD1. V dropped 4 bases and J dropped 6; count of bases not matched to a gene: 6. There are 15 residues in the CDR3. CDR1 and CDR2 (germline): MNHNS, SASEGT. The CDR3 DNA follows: TGTGCCAGCAGTGGGACAGGGGGAAGTACCAATGAGCAGTTCTTC. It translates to CASSGTGGSTNEQFF.

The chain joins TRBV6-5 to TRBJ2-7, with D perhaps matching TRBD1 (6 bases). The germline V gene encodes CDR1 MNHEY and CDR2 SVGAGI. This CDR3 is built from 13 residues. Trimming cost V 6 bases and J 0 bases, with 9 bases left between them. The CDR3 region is CASSRQASYEQYF. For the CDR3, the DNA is TGTGCCAGCAGCCGACAGGCCTCCTACGAGCAGTACTTC.

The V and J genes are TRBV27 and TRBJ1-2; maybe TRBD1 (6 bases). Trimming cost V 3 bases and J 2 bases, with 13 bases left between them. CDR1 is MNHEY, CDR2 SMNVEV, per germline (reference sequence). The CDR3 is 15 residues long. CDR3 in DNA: TGTGCCAGCAGTTTTTCCGGGACAACAAACTATGGCTACACCTTC. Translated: CASSFSGTTNYGYTF.

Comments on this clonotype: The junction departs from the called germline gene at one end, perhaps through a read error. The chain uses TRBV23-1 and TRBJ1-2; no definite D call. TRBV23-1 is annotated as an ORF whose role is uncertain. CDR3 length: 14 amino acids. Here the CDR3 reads CASSQSLGNSGYTF. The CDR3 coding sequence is TGCGCCAGCAGTCAATCCTTGGGGAACTCTGGCTACACCTTC.